This T cell receptor (beta chain) comes out of a study of T cell changes during pregnancy in multiple sclerosis. V dropped 1 base and J dropped 0; count of bases not matched to a gene: 16. CDR1 and CDR2 (germline): MGHRA, YSYEKL. The CDR3 totals 22 residues. The method was immunoSEQ multiplex PCR; TCRdb's version includes in-frame clones alone and lacks a portion of them. The table records approximately 48,000 clones, roughly 92% of them present only once. The V and J genes are TRBV4-1 and TRBJ2-4; TRBD2 agrees at 12 bases. The starting material was CD4+ T cells from peripheral blood mononuclear cells, obtained after pregnancy. The sequence derives from a female donor with multiple sclerosis, enrolled in a pregnancy study. The CDR3 is CASSQVAPPGLAGQLAKNIQYF. The DNA of the CDR3 is TGCGCCAGCAGCCAAGTGGCCCCGCCGGGACTAGCGGGTCAACTAGCCAAAAACATTCAGTACTTC.